This T cell receptor (beta chain) was profiled in a study of T cell responses to AZD1222 COVID-19 vaccine. Study-wide points: Just a handful of AZD1222 recipients were seropositive at baseline. The repertoires were collected only after the peak T cell response. Mostly white British, mostly female donors; authors suggested clonal diversity may be underestimated.

From germline, CDR1 is SGHTS and CDR2 YDEGEE. Losses at the gene ends were 9 bases for V and 2 bases for J; bases not matched to a gene: 11. The CDR3 loop spans 14 amino acids. With respect to this clone: Its antigen remains unknown.

TCRdb's copy holds only in-frame clones and misses some; the assay was immunoSEQ multiplex PCR. This table has over 85,000 clones, nearly 90% appearing once. The specimen was peripheral blood, collected on day 0 of AZD1222 vaccination. The rearrangement joins TRBV5-8 to TRBJ2-7; 7 bases map to TRBD1. The clonotype comes from an adult in good health. The CDR3 loop is CATTRDSQPYEQYF. In DNA, the CDR3 is TGTGCCACTACCCGGGACAGCCAACCCTACGAGCAGTACTTC.